One and the same sample provided the 27 T cell receptor beta chains below, sequenced in a study of T cell responses to AZD1222 COVID-19 vaccine. Here immunoSEQ multiplex PCR was the method, and the copy in TCRdb shows in-frame clones only, minus some. The sample shows about 140,000 clones, about 90% of them seen only once. Sample: peripheral blood, taken 28 days after the second dose of the MenACWY control vaccine. The receptors were gathered from an adult who received the MenACWY meningococcal vaccine as a control.

The gene calls are TRBV11-2 and TRBJ2-3; 9 bases agree with TRBD2. Per the germline V gene, CDR1 is SGHAT and CDR2 is FQNNGV. The ends lost 1 base at V and 0 bases at J; junction bases unmatched: 2. This CDR3 has 16 amino acids. Written as DNA, the CDR3 is TGTGCCAGCAGCTTAGCCCTAGCGGGGAGCACAGATACGCAGTATTTT. This sequence encodes CASSLALAGSTDTQYF. The full variable domain, completed using reference TRBV11-2 and TRBJ2-3, is EAGVAQSPRYKIIEKRQSVAFWCNPISGHATLYWYQQILGQGPKLLIQFQNNGVVDDSQLPKDRFSAERLKGVDSTLKIQPAKLEDSAVYLCASSLALAGSTDTQYFGPGTRLTVL.

The rearrangement joins TRBV21-1 to TRBJ2-7; no check of the table's D call, TRBD2, against the DNA was made. TRBV21-1 is classified as a pseudogene. CDR3 length: 14 amino acids. For the CDR3, the DNA is TGTGCCAGCAGCAAAGGAGGTACCCCTCACGAGCAGTACTTC. Protein sequence: CASSKGGTPHEQYF.

The chain is built from TRBV10-1 and TRBJ1-4; no clear D gene. CDR1 is WNHNN and CDR2 is SYGVQD in the germline V gene (reference sequence). The CDR3 has 14 amino acids. V was shortened by 6 bases and J by 6 bases, with 14 bases between the two germline ends. Written as DNA, the CDR3 is TGCGCCAGCAGGGCCCGGGGTCCCGATGAAAAACTGTTTTTT. It translates to CASRARGPDEKLFF.

The chain uses TRBV5-4 and TRBJ1-2; D is unclear. The CDR3 runs 13 residues. Trimming removed 0 bases at V and 5 bases at J, with 8 bases between. Germline CDR1 is SGHNT and CDR2 is YYREEE (reference sequence). CDR3 bases: TGTGCCAGCAGCTTGGCCAAAACTTATGGCTACACCTTC. Protein sequence: CASSLAKTYGYTF.

V usage is TRBV18 and J usage is TRBJ1-1; D might be TRBD1 (6 bases). Between the trimmed V and J ends, which lost 2 bases and 6 bases, there was a span of 19 bases. The CDR3 covers 16 residues. CDR1 and CDR2 (germline): KGHSH, LQKENI. The CDR3 loop is CASSPSQGRVDPEAFF. DNA for the CDR3: TGTGCCAGCTCACCATCCCAGGGGCGGGTTGACCCTGAAGCTTTCTTT.

The chain joins TRBV29-1 to TRBJ1-3; D may be TRBD1 (5 bases). V lost 8 bases, J lost 1 base, and 12 bases lay in between. From germline, CDR1 is SQVTM and CDR2 ANQGSEA. The CDR3 length is 13 residues. CDR3 in amino acids: CSTQTASGNTIYF. The DNA of the CDR3 is TGCAGCACACAGACAGCGTCTGGAAACACCATATATTTT.

The chain carries TRBV7-3 and TRBJ2-7, with 9 positions matching TRBD1. CDR1 is SGHTA, CDR2 FQGTGA, per germline. This CDR3 contains 17 residues. Unmatched junction bases numbered 11, after V lost 5 bases and J lost 0 bases. CDR3 residues: CASSAGTGRQSSYEQYF. The CDR3 coding sequence is TGTGCCAGCAGCGCCGGGACAGGGCGTCAGAGCTCCTACGAGCAGTACTTC.

The genes are TRBV5-1 and TRBJ2-1; D gene uncertain. V was shortened by 0 bases and J by 4 bases, with 5 bases between the two germline ends. CDR1 SGHRS and CDR2 YFSETQ come from the germline V gene. The CDR3 length is 13 residues. DNA for the CDR3: TGCGCCAGCAGCTTGGACACATACAATGAGCAGTTCTTC. Translating it yields CASSLDTYNEQFF.

CDR3 sequence reads: CASGSGSSYNEQFF. The CDR3 DNA follows: TGTGCCAGCGGTTCAGGTAGCTCCTACAATGAGCAGTTCTTC. The rearrangement joins TRBV28 to TRBJ2-1; D is undetermined. Germline V lookup: CDR1 MDHEN, CDR2 SYDVKM. CDR3 length: 14 amino acids. Trimming left V 8 bases short and J 0 bases short, with 11 bases between. The full variable domain, in which reference TRBV28 and TRBJ2-1 provide the parts outside the CDR3, is DVKVTQSSRYLVKRTGEKVFLECVQDMDHENMFWYRQDPGLGLRLIYFSYDVKMKEKGDIPEGYSVSREKKERFSLILESASTNQTSMYLCASGSGSSYNEQFFGPGTRLTVL.

The CDR3 nucleotides are TGTGCCAGCAGCTTATCCCGGACAGGGGGAAACATTCAGTACTTC. This encodes CASSLSRTGGNIQYF. The chain links TRBV7-8 to TRBJ2-4, with 10 bases lining up with TRBD1. V shed 2 bases and J 6 bases; nucleotides not matched to a gene: 4. This CDR3 region has 15 residues. The germline CDR1 and CDR2 sequences are SGHVS and FQNEAQ.

The gene calls are TRBV4-3 and TRBJ2-7; 8 bases align to TRBD2. From germline, CDR1 is LGHNA and CDR2 YSLEER. With 3 bases clipped from V and 2 bases from J, the junction kept 6 bases outside the gene matches. The CDR3 has 15 residues. This chain's CDR3 is CASSHGREDTYEQYF. In DNA, the CDR3 is TGCGCCAGCAGCCATGGGCGGGAGGATACCTACGAGCAGTACTTC.

This rearrangement joins TRBV5-1 to TRBJ2-1; 7 bases agree with TRBD1. V shed 4 bases and J 5 bases; nucleotides not matched to a gene: 6. CDR1 and CDR2 (germline): SGHRS, YFSETQ. This CDR3 has 14 amino acids. The CDR3 here is CASSLATGNNEQFF. CDR3 bases: TGCGCCAGCAGCCTTGCGACAGGGAACAATGAGCAGTTCTTC.

The chain is built from TRBV5-6 and TRBJ2-7; no clear D gene. The CDR3 sequence is 15 residues long. The V end was cut by 0 bases, the J end by 3 bases, with 13 bases between. The germline V gene encodes CDR1 SGHDT and CDR2 YYEEEE. The DNA of the CDR3 is TGTGCCAGCAGCTTGGCCGGGTTAGGGCACTACGAGCAGTACTTC. Amino acid sequence: CASSLAGLGHYEQYF.

J is TRBJ2-7 and V is TRBV9; 10 bases are shared with TRBD2. Trimming cost V 0 bases and J 2 bases; bases outside gene matches: 5. The length of the CDR3 is 16 residues. Germline lookup yields CDR1 SGDLS and CDR2 YYNGEE. This chain's CDR3 is CASSVGTSGPPYEQYF. The DNA of the CDR3 is TGTGCCAGCAGCGTAGGGACTAGCGGTCCCCCCTACGAGCAGTACTTC.

This chain uses TRBV6-2 or TRBV6-3 with TRBJ2-1; 8 bases line up with TRBD2. J gave up 7 bases and V 2 bases, and 10 bases lay outside the gene matches. CDR3 length equals 16 residues. The germline CDR1 and CDR2 sequences are MNHEY and SVGEGT. The CDR3 here is CASSYPLSGSSNEQFF. DNA for the CDR3: TGTGCCAGCAGTTACCCTCTCAGCGGGAGTAGTAATGAGCAGTTCTTC.

The genes are TRBV3-1 (or the pseudogene TRBV3-2) and TRBJ2-6, with no clear D. The CDR3 covers 15 residues. In germline, CDR1 is LGHDT, CDR2 YNNKEL (reference sequence). The V end lost 4 bases, the J end lost 0 bases, and 7 bases lay between the germline ends. The CDR3 here is CASSLYSSGANVLTF. The CDR3 bases are TGTGCCAGCAGCCTATACAGCTCTGGGGCCAACGTCCTGACTTTC.

This chain connects TRBV13 to TRBJ1-2, with D perhaps matching TRBD1 (5 bases). Germline CDR1 is PRHDT and CDR2 is FYEKMQ (reference sequence). Trimming took off 5 bases at V and 2 bases at J, with 15 bases between the two ends. This CDR3 is built from 15 residues. The CDR3 DNA sequence: TGTGCCAGCAGCCCTCCGATAGGGGTAAACTATGGCTACACCTTC. It specifies CASSPPIGVNYGYTF.

V gene TRBV11-1 combines with J gene TRBJ1-1; 7 nucleotides agree with TRBD1. CDR3 length: 16 residues. CDR1 and CDR2 from the germline V gene are SGHAT and FQDESV (reference sequence). Germline trimming cut 4 bases from V and 4 bases from J; bases unmatched to any gene: 12. CDR3 DNA sequence: TGTGCCAGCAGCTCTGGACGGACAGGAACGAGCACTGAAGCTTTCTTT. It codes for CASSSGRTGTSTEAFF.

This clone was observed once. This rearrangement joins TRBV13 to TRBJ1-2; maybe TRBD1 (5 bases). V was clipped by 3 bases and J by 8 bases, with 19 bases between them. This CDR3 comprises 15 residues. CDR1 and CDR2 (germline): PRHDT, FYEKMQ (reference sequence). CDR3 in amino acids: CASSFKDMGSGGYTF. The CDR3 DNA reads as TGTGCCAGCAGCTTCAAGGACATGGGGAGTGGAGGCTACACCTTC.

The V and J genes are TRBV27 and TRBJ1-2; a possible D gene is TRBD1 (6 bases). Per germline, CDR1 MNHEY and CDR2 SMNVEV (reference sequence). V gave up 4 bases and J gave up 4 bases, with 16 bases separating them. The CDR3 is 15 residues long. CDR3 region: CASSSDPGAIYGYTF. The CDR3 DNA reads as TGTGCCAGCAGTTCCGATCCGGGGGCGATCTATGGCTACACCTTC.

This rearrangement joins TRBV10-1 to TRBJ2-5; D possibly uses TRBD1 or TRBD2 (5 bases each). The length of the CDR3 is 16 residues. Germline CDR1 is WNHNN and CDR2 is SYGVQD (reference sequence). Trimming stripped 3 bases from V and 5 bases from J, with 19 bases between. CDR3 nucleotide sequence: TGCGCCAGCAGTGAAGGAGGAGGTCAGGGAGTGGAGACCCAGTACTTC. This gives the protein CASSEGGGQGVETQYF.

The chain is built from TRBV7-2 and TRBJ2-5; D gene ambiguous. The CDR3 covers 14 residues. Per germline, CDR1 SGHTA and CDR2 FQGNSA. With 5 bases removed from V and 2 bases from J, the gap between germline ends came to 12 bases. CDR3 in amino acids: CASSKQSSQETQYF. CDR3 bases: TGTGCCAGCAGCAAGCAGTCATCTCAAGAGACCCAGTACTTC.

This chain connects TRBV6-5 to TRBJ1-6; D is uncertain. CDR1 and CDR2 from the germline V gene are MNHEY and SVGAGI. V shed 2 bases and J shed 9 bases, with 17 bases lying between them. CDR3 length: 16 residues. The DNA for the CDR3 is TGTGCCAGCAGTTACGGGTCGGCTGGAATGTCTTCACCCCTCCACTTT. This gives the protein CASSYGSAGMSSPLHF.

The gene calls are TRBV5-4 and TRBJ2-1, with 10 bases aligning to TRBD2. CDR3 size: 16 residues. The V gene end was trimmed by 4 bases and the J gene end by 8 bases; junction bases not matched to a gene: 12. The germline V gene encodes CDR1 SGHNT and CDR2 YYREEE (reference sequence). CDR3 protein: CASSGQERGGLDEQFF. The CDR3 DNA reads as TGTGCCAGCAGCGGGCAGGAGCGGGGGGGCCTTGATGAGCAGTTCTTC. Supplemented by reference TRBV5-4 and TRBJ2-1, the full variable domain reads ETGVTQSPTHLIKTRGQQVTLRCSSQSGHNTVSWYQQALGQGPQFIFQYYREEENGRGNFPPRFSGLQFPNYSSELNVNALELDDSALYLCASSGQERGGLDEQFFGPGTRLTVL.

This chain uses TRBV4-3 with TRBJ1-1, with a possible D match to TRBD1 (5 bases). Trimming took off 2 bases at V and 1 base at J, with 8 bases between the two ends. The CDR3 contains 14 residues. The germline V gene has CDR1 LGHNA and CDR2 YSLEER. The CDR3 sequence is CASSQMQGNTEAFF. CDR3 nucleotides: TGCGCCAGCAGCCAAATGCAGGGGAACACTGAAGCTTTCTTT.

V and J are TRBV7-9 and TRBJ1-2, with a possible D match to TRBD1 (6 bases). V lost 5 bases and J 7 bases, leaving 17 bases between the germline ends. CDR3 length: 14 residues. Germline V gene lookup returns CDR1 SEHNR and CDR2 FQNEAQ (reference sequence). Here the CDR3 DNA reads TGTGCCAGCAGCGGCAGGGGAGGCCAGGGTGGCTACACCTTC. Protein product: CASSGRGGQGGYTF.

This clone was counted a single time. CDR3 residues: CSVLPGFNTGELFF. Here the CDR3 DNA reads TGCAGCGTTCTCCCGGGATTTAACACCGGGGAGCTGTTTTTT. The chain recombines TRBV29-1 with TRBJ2-2; weak D call: TRBD2 (5 bases). Trimming took off 5 bases at V and 2 bases at J, with 12 bases between the two ends. The length of the CDR3 is 14 residues. Germline V lookup: CDR1 SQVTM, CDR2 ANQGSEA.